This T cell receptor (beta chain) is drawn from a study of cytomegalovirus exposure and HLA in healthy donors (dated by TCRdb to 2016 to 2017). In terms of the full investigation: According to a later analysis, one platform produced both the 110 or so validation repertoires and the 550 to 800 repertoires of the first cohort. The study aimed to test whether cataloging public T cell receptors could reveal signatures of past pathogen exposure. High-throughput TCR immunosequencing, statistical association of individual TCRs with disease status, and machine learning were combined to predict cytomegalovirus infection status. Along with the approximately 670-subject first cohort, a separate validation cohort of 120 different subjects was used.

Library preparation was by the immunoSEQ multiplex PCR assay. Per the original workflow: A statistical classification framework was developed to diagnose cytomegalovirus status using the catalog of TCR beta chain sequences. Here the immuneACCESS table is served through TCRdb, limited to in-frame sequences with V and J called. Missing clones are a known gap in these copies; in checked studies unresolved V genes cover under half, and the rest lacks a known reason. D and trimming come from the DNA, and the V and J calls and clone size come from that table. The sample table lists 170,000 or so clones, around 82% of them with a count of one. 2.8% of the sample is in the top ten clones. Via the germline V gene, CDR1 is SGHRS and CDR2 YFSETQ. Measured from the cysteine to the phenylalanine, the CDR3 is 16 residues long. Only the CDR3 DNA is retained, 48 bases long and in frame from the first base. Trimmed from V: 6 bases; trimmed from J: 0 bases; junction bases lacking a gene match: 5.

The donors belonged to the validation cohort of around 130 subjects, which was separate from the roughly 700-subject first cohort. General study outcomes and caveats: The study gave a list of about 160 TCR beta chains associated with cytomegalovirus. In a later analysis, TCRs clustered in the first cohort were found to also tend to co-occur in the roughly 110 validation repertoires, with over 90% of cluster scores above 0. A later analysis lacked HLA typing for the validation cohort, so it scored co-occurrence in that cohort across all 120 or so repertoires. While some public TCRs were present in many individuals, most TCR sequences turned up only very rarely across donors. Cytomegalovirus status was reported to be diagnosed by the classifier with high specificity and sensitivity in both the original and validation cohorts. In vitro tests confirmed that a few of the cytomegalovirus-associated TCR beta chains recognize cytomegalovirus antigens. It was suggested by the authors that the approach could potentially be generalized to other disease states and immunological phenotypes.

Notes on this clone: The antigen it recognizes is unknown. The record has no base qualities; no much larger clone is one base away.

The sequence was obtained from a woman aged 18-35 years in good health and CMV-seropositive. Sequenced input: PBMCs. The chain uses TRBV5-1 and TRBJ2-3, and 12 junctional nucleotides match TRBD2. The CDR3 here reads CASKGLAGTSTDTQYF. The DNA sequence reads TGCGCCAGCAAAGGACTAGCGGGAACTAGCACAGATACGCAGTATTTT.